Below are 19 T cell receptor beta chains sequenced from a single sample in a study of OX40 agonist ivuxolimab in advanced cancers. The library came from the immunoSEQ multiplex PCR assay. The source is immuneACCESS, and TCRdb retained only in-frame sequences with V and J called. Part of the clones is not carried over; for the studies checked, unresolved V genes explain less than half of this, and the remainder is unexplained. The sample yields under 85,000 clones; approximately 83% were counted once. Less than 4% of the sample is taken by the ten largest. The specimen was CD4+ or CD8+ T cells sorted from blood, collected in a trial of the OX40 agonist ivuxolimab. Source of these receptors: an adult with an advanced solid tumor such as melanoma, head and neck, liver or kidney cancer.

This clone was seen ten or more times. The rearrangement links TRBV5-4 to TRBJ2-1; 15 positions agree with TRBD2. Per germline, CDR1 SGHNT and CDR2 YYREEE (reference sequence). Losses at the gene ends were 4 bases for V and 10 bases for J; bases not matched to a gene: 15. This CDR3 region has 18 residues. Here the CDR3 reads CASSLAGTSGRSAREQFF. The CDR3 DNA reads TGTGCCAGCAGCCTTGCCGGGACTAGCGGGAGGTCCGCGAGGGAGCAGTTCTTC.

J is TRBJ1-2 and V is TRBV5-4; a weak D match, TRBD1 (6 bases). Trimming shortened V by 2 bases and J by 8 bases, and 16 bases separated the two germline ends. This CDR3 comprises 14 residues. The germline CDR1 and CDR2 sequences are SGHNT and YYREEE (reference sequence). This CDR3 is CASSFTGGGAGYTF. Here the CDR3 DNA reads TGTGCCAGCAGCTTCACCGGGGGCGGAGCGGGCTACACCTTC. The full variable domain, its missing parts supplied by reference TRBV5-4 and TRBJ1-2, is ETGVTQSPTHLIKTRGQQVTLRCSSQSGHNTVSWYQQALGQGPQFIFQYYREEENGRGNFPPRFSGLQFPNYSSELNVNALELDDSALYLCASSFTGGGAGYTFGSGTRLTVV.

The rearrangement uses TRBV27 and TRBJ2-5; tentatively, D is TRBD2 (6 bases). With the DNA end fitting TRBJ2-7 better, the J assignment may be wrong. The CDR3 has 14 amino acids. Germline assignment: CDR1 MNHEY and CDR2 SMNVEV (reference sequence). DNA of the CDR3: TGTGCCAGCAGTTTAAGCCCAGCGGGCTACGAGCAGTACTTC. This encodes CASSLSPAGYEQYF.

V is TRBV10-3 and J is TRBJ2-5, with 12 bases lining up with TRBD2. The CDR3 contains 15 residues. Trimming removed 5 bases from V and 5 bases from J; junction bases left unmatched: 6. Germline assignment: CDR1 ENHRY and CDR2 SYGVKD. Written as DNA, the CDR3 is TGTGCCATCAGTCCCCTAGCGGGAGGGATGGAGACCCAGTACTTC. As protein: CAISPLAGGMETQYF.

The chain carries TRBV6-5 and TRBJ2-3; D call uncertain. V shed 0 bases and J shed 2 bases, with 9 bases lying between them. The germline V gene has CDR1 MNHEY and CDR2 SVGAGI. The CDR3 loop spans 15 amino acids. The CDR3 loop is CASSYSYTFTDTQYF. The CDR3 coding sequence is TGTGCCAGCAGTTACTCTTACACCTTCACAGATACGCAGTATTTT.

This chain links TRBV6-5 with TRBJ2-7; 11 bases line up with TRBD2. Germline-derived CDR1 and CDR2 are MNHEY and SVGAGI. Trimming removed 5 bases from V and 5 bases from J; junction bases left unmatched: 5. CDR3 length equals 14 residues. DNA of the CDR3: TGTGCCAGCAGTCGACTAGCGGGATGGAACGAGCAGTACTTC. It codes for CASSRLAGWNEQYF.

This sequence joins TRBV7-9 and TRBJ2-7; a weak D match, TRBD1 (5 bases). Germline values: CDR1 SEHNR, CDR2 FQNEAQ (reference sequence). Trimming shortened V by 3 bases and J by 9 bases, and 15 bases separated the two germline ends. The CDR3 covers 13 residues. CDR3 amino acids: CASSLNSGFGQYF. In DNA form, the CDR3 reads TGTGCCAGCAGCTTGAACTCAGGGTTCGGGCAGTACTTC.

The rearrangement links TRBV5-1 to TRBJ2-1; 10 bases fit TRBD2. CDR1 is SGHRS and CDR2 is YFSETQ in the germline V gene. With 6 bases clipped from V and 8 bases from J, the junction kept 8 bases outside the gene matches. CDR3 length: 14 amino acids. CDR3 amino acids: CASTTLAGEDEQFF. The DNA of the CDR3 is TGCGCCAGCACAACCCTAGCGGGAGAGGATGAGCAGTTCTTC.

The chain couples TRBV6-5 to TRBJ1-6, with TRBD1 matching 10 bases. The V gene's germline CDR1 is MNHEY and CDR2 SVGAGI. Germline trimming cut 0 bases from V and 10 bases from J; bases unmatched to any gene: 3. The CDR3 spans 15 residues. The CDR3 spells CASSYSDRGESPLHF. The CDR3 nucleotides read TGTGCCAGCAGTTACTCGGACAGGGGGGAATCACCCCTCCACTTT.

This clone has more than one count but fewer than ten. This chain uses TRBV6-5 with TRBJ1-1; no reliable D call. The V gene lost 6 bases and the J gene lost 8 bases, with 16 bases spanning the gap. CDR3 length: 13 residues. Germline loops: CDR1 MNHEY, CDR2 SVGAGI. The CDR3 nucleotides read TGTGCCAGCAGCTCGTACACAAGCCTCGAAGCTTTCTTT. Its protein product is CASSSYTSLEAFF.

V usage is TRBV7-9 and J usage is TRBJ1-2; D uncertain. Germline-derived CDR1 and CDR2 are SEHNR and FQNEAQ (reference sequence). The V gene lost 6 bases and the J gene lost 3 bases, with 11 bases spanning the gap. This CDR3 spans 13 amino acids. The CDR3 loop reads CASSPGSDYGYTF. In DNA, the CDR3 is TGTGCCAGCAGTCCGGGGAGTGACTATGGCTACACCTTC. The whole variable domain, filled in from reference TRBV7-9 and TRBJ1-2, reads DTGVSQNPRHKITKRGQNVTFRCDPISEHNRLYWYRQTLGQGPEFLTYFQNEAQLEKSRLLSDRFSAERPKGSFSTLEIQRTEQGDSAMYLCASSPGSDYGYTFGSGTRLTVV.

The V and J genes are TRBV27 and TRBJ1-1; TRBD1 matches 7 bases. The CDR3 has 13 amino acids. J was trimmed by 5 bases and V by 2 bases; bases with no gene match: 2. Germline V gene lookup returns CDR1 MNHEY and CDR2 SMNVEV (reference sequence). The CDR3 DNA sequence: TGTGCCAGCAGTTTAGTACAGGGGACTGAAGCTTTCTTT. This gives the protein CASSLVQGTEAFF.

In DNA, the CDR3 is TGTGCCAGCAGCTTCTTGACAGCGGGGTTGAACATTCAGTACTTC. This gives the protein CASSFLTAGLNIQYF. This chain links TRBV11-2 with TRBJ2-4, with 7 bases aligning to TRBD2. The CDR3 consists of 15 residues. Germline CDR1 is SGHAT and CDR2 is FQNNGV. V lost 3 bases, J lost 7 bases, and 9 bases stayed unmatched.

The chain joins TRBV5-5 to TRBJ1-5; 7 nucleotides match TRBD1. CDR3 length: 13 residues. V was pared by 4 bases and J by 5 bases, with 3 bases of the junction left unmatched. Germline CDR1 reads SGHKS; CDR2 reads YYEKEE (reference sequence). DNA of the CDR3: TGTGCCAGCAGCAGGGACAGTGATCAGCCCCAGCATTTT. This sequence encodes CASSRDSDQPQHF.

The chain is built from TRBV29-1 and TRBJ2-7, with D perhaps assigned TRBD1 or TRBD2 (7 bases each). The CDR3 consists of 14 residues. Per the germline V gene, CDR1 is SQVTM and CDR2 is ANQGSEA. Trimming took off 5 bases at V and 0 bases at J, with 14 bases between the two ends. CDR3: CSVTDRTSSYEQYF. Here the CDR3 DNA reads TGCAGCGTTACGGACAGGACTAGCTCCTACGAGCAGTACTTC.

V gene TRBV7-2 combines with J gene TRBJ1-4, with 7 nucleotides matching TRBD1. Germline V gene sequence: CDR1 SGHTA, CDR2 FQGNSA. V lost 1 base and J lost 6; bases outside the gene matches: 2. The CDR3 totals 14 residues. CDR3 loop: CASSLGQGHEKLFF. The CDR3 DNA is TGTGCCAGCAGCTTAGGACAGGGCCATGAAAAACTGTTTTTT.

The CDR3 sequence is CASSAPGTGGNEQYF. Here the CDR3 DNA reads TGTGCCAGCAGCGCCCCCGGGACAGGGGGTAACGAGCAGTACTTC. The rearrangement joins TRBV7-6 to TRBJ2-7, with 11 bases lining up with TRBD1. Trimming took 5 bases from V and 5 from J; bases not matched to a gene: 8. Per the germline V gene, CDR1 is SGHVS and CDR2 is FNYEAQ. The CDR3 has 15 amino acids.

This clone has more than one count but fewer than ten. In nucleotides, the CDR3 is TGTGCCAGCAGCTCAAACCCAGGGGAACCGACTGAAGCTTTCTTT. Its protein product is CASSSNPGEPTEAFF. The gene calls are TRBV7-3 and TRBJ1-1, with a weak D call TRBD1 (6 bases). CDR3 size: 15 residues. The germline V gene encodes CDR1 SGHTA and CDR2 FQGTGA. V gave up 4 bases and J gave up 5 bases, with 17 bases separating them.

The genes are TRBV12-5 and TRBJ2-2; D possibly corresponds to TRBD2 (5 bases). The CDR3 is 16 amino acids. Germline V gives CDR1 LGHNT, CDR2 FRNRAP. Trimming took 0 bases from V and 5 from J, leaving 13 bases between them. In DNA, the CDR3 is TGTGCTAGTGGTTTGGTACTCCCCCGCGGGACCGGGGAGCTGTTTTTT. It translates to CASGLVLPRGTGELFF.